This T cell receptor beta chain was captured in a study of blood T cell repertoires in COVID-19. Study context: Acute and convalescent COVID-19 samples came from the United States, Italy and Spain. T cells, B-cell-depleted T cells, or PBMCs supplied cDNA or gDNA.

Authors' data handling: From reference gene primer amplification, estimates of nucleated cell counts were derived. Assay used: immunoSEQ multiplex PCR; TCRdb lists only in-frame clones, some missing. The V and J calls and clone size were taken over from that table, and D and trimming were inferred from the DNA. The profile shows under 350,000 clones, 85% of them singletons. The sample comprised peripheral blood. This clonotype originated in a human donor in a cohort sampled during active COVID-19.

The CDR3 nucleotides read TGCAGCGTTTCCCCCCTAGCGGGAGGGAATGAGCAGTTCTTC. This codes for CSVSPLAGGNEQFF. The rearrangement links TRBV29-1 to TRBJ2-1, with 12 bases identical to TRBD2. There are 14 residues in the CDR3. Per germline, CDR1 SQVTM and CDR2 ANQGSEA. The J segment lost 7 bases and the V segment lost 5 bases, leaving 6 bases of the junction unmatched.